The 15 T cell receptor beta chains below were found in one sample sequenced in a study of blood T cell repertoires in COVID-19. Profiling relied on immunoSEQ multiplex PCR, and the TCRdb table lists in-frame clones only, not all of them. The table lists a few hundred thousand clones, more than 75% of them singletons. The sample was PBMCs or T cells enriched from blood (not recorded which). The receptors derive from a woman in her fifties or sixties who had recovered from COVID-19.

The chain couples TRBV5-1 to TRBJ2-1; 9 positions agree with TRBD1. The length of the CDR3 is 17 residues. Germline V lookup: CDR1 SGHRS, CDR2 YFSETQ. Trimming took 1 base from V and 2 from J; bases not matched to a gene: 7. The CDR3 DNA reads as TGCGCCAGCAGCTTGCCCCGGGGACAGGGCACCTACAATGAGCAGTTCTTC. Its translation is CASSLPRGQGTYNEQFF.

This clone was picked up a small number of times. The same CDR3 arises from other DNA sequences in this sample as well. V gene TRBV7-2 combines with J gene TRBJ1-4, with TRBD1 matching over 9 bases. Germline CDR1 SGHTA, CDR2 FQGNSA. Losses at the gene ends were 5 bases for V and 5 bases for J; bases not matched to a gene: 6. This CDR3 contains 15 residues. The DNA for the CDR3 is TGTGCCAGCAGCCTCTTTGGGACAGGGAATGAAAAACTGTTTTTT. Amino acids: CASSLFGTGNEKLFF.

The rearrangement uses TRBV5-1 and TRBJ2-1; 7 bases map to TRBD1. Unmatched junction bases numbered 6, after V lost 4 bases and J lost 5 bases. Per germline, CDR1 SGHRS and CDR2 YFSETQ. The CDR3 covers 14 residues. CDR3 residues: CASSQGVVNNEQFF. CDR3 DNA sequence: TGCGCCAGCAGCCAGGGGGTGGTAAACAATGAGCAGTTCTTC.

The chain uses TRBV27 and TRBJ2-1; 8 bases are shared with TRBD1. V lost 5 bases and J lost 6; bases outside the gene matches: 6. This CDR3 comprises 14 residues. CDR1 is MNHEY, CDR2 SMNVEV, per germline (reference sequence). CDR3 sequence (DNA): TGTGCCAGCAGTCTGCAGGGGGCTGGCAATGAGCAGTTCTTC. It specifies CASSLQGAGNEQFF.

The CDR3 DNA reads as TGTGCCAGTAGTGCCTCGCGGGGTTATCAGCCCCAGCATTTT. As protein: CASSASRGYQPQHF. The chain couples TRBV19 to TRBJ1-5; no clear D gene. V was trimmed by 5 bases and J by 5 bases, leaving 13 bases between them. From germline, CDR1 is LNHDA and CDR2 SQIVND (reference sequence). CDR3 length: 14 amino acids.

Only one count was recorded for this clone. V and J are TRBV4-3 and TRBJ1-1; D uncertain. V was pared by 0 bases and J by 4 bases, with 12 bases between. From germline, CDR1 is LGHNA and CDR2 YSLEER. This CDR3 spans 15 amino acids. CDR3 coding DNA: TGCGCCAGCAGCCAAGATTCGGGATTCCTCACTGAAGCTTTCTTT. It is translated as CASSQDSGFLTEAFF.

V is TRBV28 and J is TRBJ2-1; no firm D call. The V end was cut by 4 bases, the J end by 9 bases, with 16 bases between. The germline CDR1 and CDR2 sequences are MDHEN and SYDVKM. This CDR3 has 14 residues. For the CDR3, the DNA is TGTGCCAGCAGTTCCGCGGCTAGTGTCTTTGAGCAGTTCTTC. Residues: CASSSAASVFEQFF. Supplemented by reference TRBV28 and TRBJ2-1, the full variable domain reads DVKVTQSSRYLVKRTGEKVFLECVQDMDHENMFWYRQDPGLGLRLIYFSYDVKMKEKGDIPEGYSVSREKKERFSLILESASTNQTSMYLCASSSAASVFEQFFGPGTRLTVL.

The chain uses TRBV7-9 and TRBJ2-5; TRBD2 agrees at 8 bases. CDR1 and CDR2 (germline): SEHNR, FQNEAQ (reference sequence). The CDR3 has 14 amino acids. V lost 1 base, J lost 4 bases, and 2 bases stayed unmatched. The CDR3 loop reads CASSLGTSRETQYF. Written as DNA, the CDR3 is TGTGCCAGCAGCTTAGGGACTAGCAGAGAGACCCAGTACTTC.

CDR3 sequence reads: CASRGPGGTDTQYF. CDR3 nucleotides: TGTGCCAGCAGGGGGCCGGGGGGCACAGATACGCAGTATTTT. The chain employs TRBV7-3 and TRBJ2-3; D might be TRBD2 (6 bases). CDR3 length: 14 residues. The germline V and J ends were trimmed by 6 bases and 1 base, with 11 bases remaining between them. Germline V lookup: CDR1 SGHTA, CDR2 FQGTGA.

On this clone: At one end, the junction sequence differs from germline, possibly due to a read error. The genes are TRBV7-7 and TRBJ2-1; 11 positions agree with TRBD2. CDR3 length: 19 amino acids. Germline V gene lookup returns CDR1 SSHAT and CDR2 FNYEAQ (reference sequence). CDR3 amino acids: CASSLAPSGGLPPYNEQFF. The CDR3 DNA reads TGTGCTAGCAGCTTAGCGCCTAGCGGGGGGCTTCCTCCCTACAATGAGCAGTTCTTC.

A few counts support this clone. The chain carries TRBV3-1 (or the pseudogene TRBV3-2) and TRBJ1-5; D is unresolved. The CDR3 length is 16 residues. Germline lookup yields CDR1 LGHDT and CDR2 YNNKEL (reference sequence). Trimming stripped 0 bases from V and 2 bases from J, with 11 bases between. CDR3: CASSQDRSSGNQPQHF. The CDR3 DNA is TGTGCCAGCAGCCAAGACCGGAGCTCGGGCAATCAGCCCCAGCATTTT.

The chain combines TRBV4-3 with TRBJ1-2, with D unclear. Germline CDR1 is LGHNA and CDR2 is YSLEER. With 6 bases removed from V and 7 bases from J, the gap between germline ends came to 15 bases. The CDR3 length is 13 residues. The chain's CDR3 is CASSTVMGRGYTF. In nucleotides, the CDR3 is TGCGCCAGCAGTACCGTCATGGGCCGTGGCTACACCTTC.

The rearrangement uses TRBV12-3 or TRBV12-4 and TRBJ1-2; D not resolved. The CDR3 totals 12 residues. Trimming took 5 bases from V and 4 from J, leaving 8 bases between them. CDR3: CASSVRSYGYTF. The CDR3 DNA reads TGTGCCAGCAGTGTCCGGAGCTATGGCTACACCTTC.

This sequence joins TRBV28 and TRBJ2-7; 7 bases are a match to TRBD1. CDR1 and CDR2 (germline): MDHEN, SYDVKM. The length of the CDR3 is 14 residues. Trimming cost V 6 bases and J 1 base; bases outside gene matches: 6. The CDR3 DNA reads as TGTGCCAGCAGGCTGACAGGGTCATCCTACGAGCAGTACTTC. Its translation: CASRLTGSSYEQYF. The full variable domain, in which reference TRBV28 and TRBJ2-7 provide the parts outside the CDR3, is DVKVTQSSRYLVKRTGEKVFLECVQDMDHENMFWYRQDPGLGLRLIYFSYDVKMKEKGDIPEGYSVSREKKERFSLILESASTNQTSMYLCASRLTGSSYEQYFGPGTRLTVT.

V and J are TRBV28 and TRBJ1-5; no clear D. The CDR3 totals 13 residues. V was cut by 6 bases and J by 4 bases, with 10 bases left in between. Germline values: CDR1 MDHEN, CDR2 SYDVKM. The CDR3 sequence is CASSRGGNQPQHF. CDR3 coding DNA: TGTGCCAGCAGCCGGGGAGGAAATCAGCCCCAGCATTTT.